A selection of T cell receptor beta chains follows, all from one sample in a study of blood T cell repertoires in COVID-19. Data came from immunoSEQ multiplex PCR; TCRdb stores just in-frame clones and leaves some out. Of roughly 41,000 clones in the sample, around 85% were seen once. Sequenced input: peripheral blood. These receptors were obtained from a middle-aged man with active COVID-19. The CDR3 runs from the conserved cysteine through the conserved F or W. A D gene is named only where the DNA matches it firmly. Where a row states a size, it is once, few, many or the class of an expanded clone; other rows omit it.

>TRBJ2-5|TRBV5-1|.|.
TGCGCCAGCAGCGCAACAACAACCAGGGGGGAGGAGACCCAGTACTTC
CASSATTTRGEETQYF
>TRBJ2-5|TRBV5-8|.|.
TGTGCCAGCAGCTTGTACGGGTCGGGGGAAGAGACCCAGTACTTC
CASSLYGSGEETQYF
>TRBJ1-2|TRBV2|.|.
TGTGCCAGTGGAGAGCGGAGCGATAACTATGGCTACACCTTC
CASGERSDNYGYTF
>TRBJ2-3|TRBV19|few|TRBD2
TGTGCCAGTAGACTAGCGGCGGGGACAGATACGCAGTATTTT
CASRLAAGTDTQYF
>TRBJ2-7|TRBV6-5|once|.
TGTGCCAGCAGTCTACAGGTAACCTACGAGCAGTACTTC
CASSLQVTYEQYF
>TRBJ2-7|TRBV6-5|.|TRBD1
TGTGCCAGCAGGCCGGGGGGACAGGGTGAGCGGGAGCAGTACTTC
CASRPGGQGEREQYF
>TRBJ1-4|TRBV2|few|.
TGTGCCACCTCCAGGGCTAATGAAAAACTGTTTTTT
CATSRANEKLFF
>TRBJ2-2|TRBV5-8|.|.
TGTGCCAGCAGCTTGGGCTGGGCCCCGGGGACCGGGGAGCTGTTTTTT
CASSLGWAPGTGELFF
>TRBJ1-6|TRBV4-1|.|.
TGCGCCAGCAGCCCGGACCCCGGAGGGAATTCACCCCTCCACTTT
CASSPDPGGNSPLHF
>TRBJ1-2|TRBV6-5|.|.
TGTGCCAGCAGTTACCTGCGGGGTTCTAACTATGGCTACACCTTC
CASSYLRGSNYGYTF
>TRBJ1-2|TRBV15|.|.
TGTGCCACCAGCTCTCGTGGCTACACCTTC
CATSSRGYTF
>TRBJ1-1|TRBV27|.|.
TGTGCCAGCAGTTTATTCAGATACACTGAAGCTTTCTTT
CASSLFRYTEAFF
>TRBJ1-1|TRBV12-3/TRBV12-4|.|.
TGTGCCAGCAGACCAGTCAGGGCCACTGAAGCTTTCTTT
CASRPVRATEAFF
>TRBJ1-4|TRBV6-6|.|.
TGTGCCAGCAGTGCTCCGGGAACGAGGGAAAAACTGTTTTTT
CASSAPGTREKLFF
>TRBJ2-7|TRBV27|.|.
TGTGCCAGCAGTTTACGCGGCGGTGGTGGCTCAGCCTACGAGCAGTACTTC
CASSLRGGGGSAYEQYF
>TRBJ2-3|TRBV10-1|.|.
TGCGCCAGCAGTGTGGCCACAGATACGCAGTATTTT
CASSVATDTQYF
>TRBJ1-5|TRBV7-8|.|.
TGTGCCAGCAGCTTAGGGTCGGGGGTCAATCAGCCCCAGCATTTT
CASSLGSGVNQPQHF
>TRBJ1-6|TRBV3-1/TRBV3-2|.|.
TGTGCCAGCAGCAGAGGGATGGCTGATAATTCACCCCTCCACTTT
CASSRGMADNSPLHF
>TRBJ1-5|TRBV7-9|.|TRBD1
TGTGCCAGCAGCCCGGGACAGACGAGCAATCAGCCCCAGCATTTT
CASSPGQTSNQPQHF
>TRBJ1-4|TRBV7-9|few|.
TGTGCCAGCAGCCTAGGGGCAGGTGAAAAACTGTTTTTT
CASSLGAGEKLFF
>TRBJ2-1|TRBV27|once|.
TGTGCCAGCAGTTTGAGCTCCCATGAGCAGTTCTTC
CASSLSSHEQFF
>TRBJ2-5|TRBV7-8|.|.
TGTGCCAGCAGCCTCCGGGCCAATAGGAGGGAGACCCAGTACTTC
CASSLRANRRETQYF
>TRBJ2-2|TRBV19|.|.
TGTGCCAGTAGTTCGCTTGCGGGATCCACCGGGGAGCTGTTTTTT
CASSSLAGSTGELFF
>TRBJ1-5|TRBV5-6|.|.
TGTGCCAGCAGCCGAGGAGCGGGCCAGCCCCAGCATTTT
CASSRGAGQPQHF
>TRBJ1-2|TRBV18|.|.
TGTGCCAGCTCACCACTAGCCGGGAGCCACGGCTACACCTTC
CASSPLAGSHGYTF
>TRBJ2-3|TRBV19|.|.
TGTGCCAGTAGTCCGCGCGGTAGCGGCGGGGGCACAGATACGCAGTATTTT
CASSPRGSGGGTDTQYF
>TRBJ1-6|TRBV6-5|.|.
TGTGCCAGCATGTGGGGAGATTATAATTCACCCCTCCACTTT
CASMWGDYNSPLHF
>TRBJ2-1|TRBV28|.|TRBD2
TGTGCCAGCAGTTTCTCTGTTAGCGGGTCCTACAATGAGCAGTTCTTC
CASSFSVSGSYNEQFF
>TRBJ1-5|TRBV19|.|.
TGTGCCAGTAGTATAGATCAGTCGAGTAGGCGGCAGCCCCAGCATTTT
CASSIDQSSRRQPQHF